One sample yielded the 31 T cell receptor beta chains listed below, sequenced in a study of CD8 T cells in ankylosing spondylitis. TCRdb re-analysed the 5' RACE reads in MiXCR, keeping a single row per CDR3 protein. The sample shows about 360,000 distinct CDR3 sequences, about 15% of them seen only once. Sequences were obtained from blood, either unsorted or a sorted T cell fraction (not recorded which). The receptors were gathered from a male donor with ankylosing spondylitis or in good health (not recorded which).

The table lists this clonotype with a few counts. The V call is TRBV24-1, the J call TRBJ2-1; 14 bases align to TRBD2. Looked up from germline, CDR1 is KGHDR and CDR2 is SFDVKD. Germline trimming cut 3 bases from V and 10 bases from J; bases unmatched to any gene: 7. The CDR3 has 16 amino acids. CDR3 nucleotides: TGTGCCACCAGTGATAACGGACTAGCGGGAGGCCGGGAGCAGTTCTTC. It encodes CATSDNGLAGGREQFF.

The chain recombines TRBV9 with TRBJ1-2; tentatively, D is TRBD1 (5 bases). This CDR3 region has 13 residues. V was cut by 3 bases and J by 8 bases, with 14 bases left in between. From germline, CDR1 is SGDLS and CDR2 YYNGEE. As DNA, the CDR3 is TGTGCCAGCAGCGCCCCCCCCGGGGGAGGCTACACCTTC. Amino acid sequence: CASSAPPGGGYTF.

The chain carries TRBV29-1 and TRBJ2-1; 10 nucleotides match TRBD2. V gave up 6 bases and J gave up 4 bases; unmatched junction bases: 6. The CDR3 is made up of 14 amino acids. Germline V gene data show CDR1 as SQVTM and CDR2 as ANQGSEA. The CDR3 sequence is CSVQAGGVYNEQFF. The CDR3 nucleotides read TGCAGCGTCCAAGCGGGGGGGGTTTACAATGAGCAGTTCTTC.

In this sample, this clonotype turned up a few times. V gene TRBV9 combines with J gene TRBJ2-7; 8 bases match TRBD2. The CDR3 is 15 residues long. Germline CDR1 is SGDLS and CDR2 is YYNGEE. Trimming at V came to 0 bases and at J to 5 bases, leaving 7 bases not matched to a gene. The CDR3 DNA reads as TGTGCCAGCAGCGTAGGAGCGGGAGTGACGGACGAGCAGTACTTC. Encoded protein: CASSVGAGVTDEQYF. Using reference TRBV9 and TRBJ2-7 for the parts outside the CDR3, the full variable domain is DSGVTQTPKHLITATGQRVTLRCSPRSGDLSVYWYQQSLDQGLQFLIQYYNGEERAKGNILERFSAQQFPDLHSELNLSSLELGDSALYFCASSVGAGVTDEQYFGPGTRLTVT.

This clonotype was picked up a small number of times. The V call is TRBV20-1, the J call TRBJ2-3; no definite D call. Trimming removed 4 bases at V and 6 bases at J, with 14 bases between. The CDR3 is 13 amino acids. Germline V lookup: CDR1 DFQATT, CDR2 SNEGSKA (reference sequence). The CDR3 region has the DNA TGCAGTGCTACCCGTCCAGAGGAGGATACGCAGTATTTT. This translates into CSATRPEEDTQYF.

A few counts support this clonotype. The chain carries TRBV6-6 and TRBJ1-5; D is unclear. Trimming left V 8 bases short and J 1 base short, with 9 bases between. The CDR3 loop spans 13 amino acids. Germline CDR1 is MNHNY and CDR2 is SVGAGI (reference sequence). The CDR3 nucleotides are TGTGCCAGCGGGGTCGGAAGCAATCAGCCCCAGCATTTT. Its translation: CASGVGSNQPQHF.

The chain carries TRBV20-1 and TRBJ1-4, with D maybe TRBD1 (6 bases). Germline-derived CDR1 and CDR2 are DFQATT and SNEGSKA (reference sequence). Trimming removed 6 bases at V and 2 bases at J, with 10 bases between. The CDR3 runs 13 residues. The CDR3 DNA is TGCAGTGCGGCAGGGGTGACTAATGAAAAACTGTTTTTT. It specifies CSAAGVTNEKLFF.

This clonotype was recorded at least ten times. V usage is TRBV7-8 and J usage is TRBJ2-3, with TRBD1 identical over 8 bases. This CDR3 region has 15 residues. Per germline, CDR1 SGHVS and CDR2 FQNEAQ. V lost 2 bases, J lost 0 bases, and 1 base stayed unmatched. This CDR3 is CASSLQGASTDTQYF. The CDR3 DNA is TGTGCCAGCAGCTTACAGGGGGCTAGCACAGATACGCAGTATTTT.

This clonotype has a handful of counts. The rearrangement links TRBV5-1 to TRBJ1-2; 9 nucleotides align to TRBD1. Germline V CDR1 and CDR2: SGHRS, YFSETQ. The CDR3 covers 15 residues. V lost 0 bases, J lost 7 bases, and 7 bases stayed unmatched. The CDR3 loop is CASSLEVTGGRGYTF. CDR3 nucleotides: TGCGCCAGCAGCTTGGAAGTGACAGGGGGACGTGGCTACACCTTC. The full variable domain, with the rest looked up from reference TRBV5-1 and TRBJ1-2, is KAGVTQTPRYLIKTRGQQVTLSCSPISGHRSVSWYQQTPGQGLQFLFEYFSETQRNKGNFPGRFSGRQFSNSRSEMNVSTLELGDSALYLCASSLEVTGGRGYTFGSGTRLTVV.

V gene TRBV5-6 combines with J gene TRBJ2-4, with D uncertain. The germline gives CDR1 SGHDT, CDR2 YYEEEE. This CDR3 region has 18 residues. The ends were cut back, 0 bases at V and 0 bases at J, with 16 bases in the middle. The CDR3 DNA reads as TGTGCCAGCAGCTTGGCTGTAGGGCAGATCTTAGCCAAAAACATTCAGTACTTC. This sequence encodes CASSLAVGQILAKNIQYF. Filled out from reference TRBV5-6 and TRBJ2-4, the complete variable domain reads DAGVTQSPTHLIKTRGQQVTLRCSPKSGHDTVSWYQQALGQGPQFIFQYYEEEERQRGNFPDRFSGHQFPNYSSELNVNALLLGDSALYLCASSLAVGQILAKNIQYFGAGTRLSVL.

At least ten counts were recorded for this clonotype. The chain recombines TRBV4-1 with TRBJ2-1; TRBD2 matches 7 bases. The germline CDR1 and CDR2 sequences are MGHRA and YSYEKL. This CDR3 has 16 amino acids. V was pared by 1 base and J by 2 bases, with 5 bases of the junction left unmatched. Here the CDR3 DNA reads TGCGCCAGCAGCCAAGGGGTCGGGAGGACCTACAATGAGCAGTTCTTC. This sequence encodes CASSQGVGRTYNEQFF.

The CDR3 sequence: CASSYEGDEQYF. CDR3 sequence (DNA): TGTGCCAGCAGTTACGAGGGGGACGAGCAGTACTTC. The chain joins TRBV6-2 or TRBV6-3 to TRBJ2-7, with D possibly being TRBD1 (6 bases). Germline lookup yields CDR1 MNHEY and CDR2 SVGEGT. There are 12 residues in the CDR3. V was clipped by 2 bases and J by 5 bases, with 7 bases between them.

Only a few counts were recorded for this clonotype. This sequence joins TRBV20-1 and TRBJ1-1; a weak D match, TRBD1 (5 bases). The germline V and J ends were trimmed by 4 bases and 1 base, with 10 bases remaining between them. Germline V lookup: CDR1 DFQATT, CDR2 SNEGSKA (reference sequence). CDR3 length equals 13 residues. CDR3 in DNA: TGCAGTGCTATCCGGGGGTCGAACACTGAAGCTTTCTTT. This encodes CSAIRGSNTEAFF.

This clonotype was seen only a few times. The chain links TRBV4-1 to TRBJ2-3; 9 bases match TRBD1. The V gene end was trimmed by 0 bases and the J gene end by 4 bases; junction bases not matched to a gene: 8. The CDR3 loop spans 17 amino acids. In germline, CDR1 is MGHRA, CDR2 YSYEKL. The CDR3 loop reads CASSQEWDREVADTQYF. CDR3 coding DNA: TGCGCCAGCAGCCAAGAGTGGGACAGGGAGGTCGCAGATACGCAGTATTTT.

In its sample, this clonotype was seen a few times. The chain is built from TRBV30 and TRBJ2-7; a possible D gene is TRBD2 (5 bases). In germline, CDR1 is GTSNPN, CDR2 SVGIG (reference sequence). The CDR3 totals 14 residues. With 6 bases removed from V and 2 bases from J, the gap between germline ends came to 17 bases. CDR3 protein: CACFPEDLPYEQYF. The CDR3, as DNA: TGTGCCTGCTTTCCGGAGGACTTGCCCTACGAGCAGTACTTC.

This clonotype was seen a few times. The genes are TRBV4-1 and TRBJ2-5; 11 bases are a match to TRBD1. With 0 bases clipped from V and 9 bases from J, the junction kept 3 bases outside the gene matches. Germline loops: CDR1 MGHRA, CDR2 YSYEKL. The CDR3 spans 14 residues. The CDR3 sequence: CASSQEGTGGAQYF. CDR3 DNA sequence: TGCGCCAGCAGCCAAGAAGGGACAGGGGGGGCCCAGTACTTC.

This clonotype came up a few times. V gene TRBV5-6 combines with J gene TRBJ2-2; D unresolved. Trimming shortened V by 4 bases and J by 4 bases, and 11 bases separated the two germline ends. This CDR3 is 14 amino acids long. The germline CDR1 and CDR2 sequences are SGHDT and YYEEEE. The CDR3 is CASSLPGLTGELFF. The CDR3 DNA reads TGTGCCAGCAGCCTCCCGGGCCTCACCGGGGAGCTGTTTTTT.

This clonotype has only a few counts. This rearrangement joins TRBV7-8 to TRBJ1-3, with TRBD1 matching over 9 bases. The CDR3 is 15 amino acids. Germline assignment: CDR1 SGHVS and CDR2 FQNEAQ. The ends lost 5 bases at V and 4 bases at J; junction bases unmatched: 6. The chain's CDR3 is CASSPHGTGGNTIYF. CDR3 nucleotide sequence: TGTGCCAGCAGCCCCCATGGGACAGGGGGAAACACCATATATTTT.

A few counts support this clonotype. The CDR3 coding sequence is TGTGCCAGCAGCCCCTCAATTGGTAGCGGGCATGAGCAGTTCTTC. Translation: CASSPSIGSGHEQFF. This rearrangement joins TRBV3-1 to TRBJ2-1; the match to TRBD2 covers 7 bases. There are 15 residues in the CDR3. From germline, CDR1 is LGHDT and CDR2 YNNKEL (reference sequence). V dropped 4 bases and J dropped 8; count of bases not matched to a gene: 11.

The chain combines TRBV5-1 with TRBJ2-5; 8 bases fit TRBD2. Germline V CDR1 and CDR2: SGHRS, YFSETQ. With 2 bases clipped from V and 1 base from J, the junction kept 7 bases outside the gene matches. The CDR3 is 16 residues long. This chain's CDR3 is CASSFSSGGLQETQYF. The CDR3 DNA reads TGCGCCAGCAGCTTCAGCAGCGGGGGCCTCCAAGAGACCCAGTACTTC.

The chain combines TRBV5-4 with TRBJ2-1, with 12 bases identical to TRBD2. This CDR3 spans 19 amino acids. CDR1 and CDR2 from the germline V gene are SGHNT and YYREEE (reference sequence). The V segment lost 0 bases and the J segment 2 bases; nucleotides outside the gene matches: 9. The CDR3 protein is CASSLGLSTSGRTYNEQFF. DNA for the CDR3: TGTGCCAGCAGCTTGGGGCTCTCTACTAGCGGGAGGACCTACAATGAGCAGTTCTTC. Based on the CDR3 plus reference TRBV5-4 and TRBJ2-1, the full variable domain is ETGVTQSPTHLIKTRGQQVTLRCSSQSGHNTVSWYQQALGQGPQFIFQYYREEENGRGNFPPRFSGLQFPNYSSELNVNALELDDSALYLCASSLGLSTSGRTYNEQFFGPGTRLTVL.

The chain recombines TRBV12-3 or TRBV12-4 with TRBJ2-4, with D possibly matching TRBD1 (7 bases). This CDR3 has 18 residues. Trimming left V 8 bases short and J 0 bases short, with 23 bases between. The chain's CDR3 is CASGSQGVAALAKNIQYF. CDR3 bases: TGTGCCAGCGGATCCCAGGGGGTAGCGGCCCTAGCCAAAAACATTCAGTACTTC.

The chain has TRBV20-1 and TRBJ1-1; 7 bases are shared with TRBD1. The CDR3 is 14 amino acids. J lost 0 bases, V lost 4 bases, and 5 bases had no gene match. Germline V gene lookup returns CDR1 DFQATT and CDR2 SNEGSKA (reference sequence). DNA of the CDR3: TGCAGTGCTATCTCGGACAGGCTGAACACTGAAGCTTTCTTT. Protein product: CSAISDRLNTEAFF.

The gene calls are TRBV6-1 and TRBJ2-1; D possibly uses TRBD1 or TRBD2 (5 bases each). V lost 6 bases and J lost 0, with 15 bases in between. The CDR3 extends over 16 amino acids. Germline V gene sequence: CDR1 MNHNS, CDR2 SASEGT. CDR3 DNA: TGTGCCAGCAGCCCCGGATGGGGGAGCTCCTACAATGAGCAGTTCTTC. Protein sequence: CASSPGWGSSYNEQFF.

V and J are TRBV20-1 and TRBJ2-5, with D perhaps TRBD2 (5 bases). The CDR3 is 14 amino acids. V lost 6 bases and J 5 bases, leaving 19 bases between the germline ends. CDR1 is DFQATT and CDR2 is SNEGSKA in the germline V gene (reference sequence). CDR3: CSALEVSRSETQYF. DNA of the CDR3: TGCAGTGCCCTGGAGGTTTCAAGATCGGAGACCCAGTACTTC.

This clonotype was observed a handful of times. V is TRBV20-1 and J is TRBJ1-1; D uncertain. This CDR3 spans 14 amino acids. The V end was cut by 0 bases, the J end by 5 bases, with 13 bases between. Germline CDR1 and CDR2: DFQATT and SNEGSKA (reference sequence). CDR3 sequence reads: CSAREGRTGTEAFF. The CDR3 DNA sequence: TGCAGTGCTAGAGAGGGGAGAACGGGGACTGAAGCTTTCTTT.

This clonotype was detected a few times. The CDR3 sequence: CASSRDRQGASYGYTF. CDR3 sequence (DNA): TGTGCCAGCAGCCGGGACCGACAGGGGGCTAGCTATGGCTACACCTTC. This chain uses TRBV6-1 with TRBJ1-2, with TRBD1 matching 10 bases. V shed 6 bases, J shed 4 bases, and the junction held 11 bases outside the gene matches. There are 16 residues in the CDR3. The germline gives CDR1 MNHNS, CDR2 SASEGT.

This chain connects TRBV20-1 to TRBJ2-7; 10 bases fit TRBD2. The junction had 11 bases not matched to a gene; V was cut back by 0 bases and J by 6 bases. The CDR3 has 16 amino acids. Germline V gene lookup returns CDR1 DFQATT and CDR2 SNEGSKA (reference sequence). CDR3 sequence: CSARDSSGGTGREQYF. CDR3 coding DNA: TGCAGTGCTAGAGATTCTAGCGGGGGAACGGGGCGCGAGCAGTACTTC.

This clonotype turned up a few times. CDR3 coding DNA: TGCGCCAGCAGATTGACAGGGGAGGAATACTTC. As protein: CASRLTGEEYF. V gene TRBV5-1 combines with J gene TRBJ2-7; TRBD1 matches at 8 bases. The CDR3 is 11 amino acids. The germline CDR1 and CDR2 sequences are SGHRS and YFSETQ. J gave up 13 bases and V 5 bases, and 8 bases lay outside the gene matches.

This clonotype was seen more than once but under ten times. V is TRBV2 and J is TRBJ1-6, with TRBD1 matching over 9 bases. The germline V gene encodes CDR1 SNHLY and CDR2 FYNNEI. The CDR3 loop spans 14 amino acids. The V segment lost 6 bases and the J segment 10 bases; nucleotides outside the gene matches: 7. The CDR3 nucleotides read TGTGCCAGCAGCGCGGGACAGGGTGTATCACCCCTCCACTTT. Its protein product is CASSAGQGVSPLHF.

The chain joins TRBV6-1 to TRBJ2-2; 7 nucleotides agree with TRBD1. V lost 7 bases and J lost 1; bases outside the gene matches: 3. In germline, CDR1 is MNHNS, CDR2 SASEGT. The CDR3 covers 14 residues. The CDR3: CASTGQRNTGELFF. The CDR3 region has the DNA TGTGCCAGCACGGGACAGAGGAACACCGGGGAGCTGTTTTTT.